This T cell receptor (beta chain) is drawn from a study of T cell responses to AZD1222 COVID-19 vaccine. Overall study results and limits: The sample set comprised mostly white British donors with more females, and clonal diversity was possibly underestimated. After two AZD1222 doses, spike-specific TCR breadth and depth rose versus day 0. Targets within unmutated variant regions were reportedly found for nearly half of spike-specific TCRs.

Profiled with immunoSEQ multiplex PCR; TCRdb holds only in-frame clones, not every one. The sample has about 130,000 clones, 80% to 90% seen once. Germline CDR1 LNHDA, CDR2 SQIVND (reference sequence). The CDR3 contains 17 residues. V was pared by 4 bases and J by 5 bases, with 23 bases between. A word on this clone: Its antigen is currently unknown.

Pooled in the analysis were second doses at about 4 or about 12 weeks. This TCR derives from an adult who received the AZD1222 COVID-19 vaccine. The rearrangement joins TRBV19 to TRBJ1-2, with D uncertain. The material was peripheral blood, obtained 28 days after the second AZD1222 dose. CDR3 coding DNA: TGTGCCAGTAGTACTCCATTAATCCGGGAGGAGAGATATGGCTACACCTTC. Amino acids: CASSTPLIREERYGYTF.